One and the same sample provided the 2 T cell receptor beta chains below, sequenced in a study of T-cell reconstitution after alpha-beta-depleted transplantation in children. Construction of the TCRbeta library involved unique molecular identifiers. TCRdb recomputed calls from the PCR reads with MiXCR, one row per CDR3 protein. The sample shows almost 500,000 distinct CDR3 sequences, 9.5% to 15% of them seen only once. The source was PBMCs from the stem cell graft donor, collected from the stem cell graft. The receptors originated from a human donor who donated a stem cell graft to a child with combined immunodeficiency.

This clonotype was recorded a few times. CDR3 in amino acids: CASSLEDLLSGNTIYF. The CDR3 DNA follows: TGTGCCAGCAGCTTAGAGGATCTACTCTCTGGAAACACCATATATTTT. The gene calls are TRBV7-2 and TRBJ1-3; D is ambiguous. The ends were cut back, 1 base at V and 0 bases at J, with 10 bases in the middle. This CDR3 comprises 16 residues. Per the germline V gene, CDR1 is SGHTA and CDR2 is FQGNSA.

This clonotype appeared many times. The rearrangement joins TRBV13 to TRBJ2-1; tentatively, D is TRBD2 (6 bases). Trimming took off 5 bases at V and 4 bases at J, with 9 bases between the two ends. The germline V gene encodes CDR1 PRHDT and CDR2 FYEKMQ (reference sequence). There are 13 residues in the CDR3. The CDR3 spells CASSPGDYNEQFF. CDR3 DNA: TGTGCCAGCAGCCCGGGAGATTACAATGAGCAGTTCTTC.